This T cell receptor (beta chain) was observed in a study of cytomegalovirus exposure and HLA in healthy donors. Whole-study results and caveats: When a later analysis was performed, an Asian-associated ancestry cluster reportedly had fewer N-insertions than the approximately 690-donor mean. Cytomegalovirus-associated TCR beta chains were listed, numbering more than 150. Later on, an analysis tied about 17,000 TCR beta sequences to HLA alleles at 0.05 false discovery rate.

The PCR made use of 60 Vbeta and 13 Jbeta primers. Only in-frame clones appear in the TCRdb table, and some are missing; sequencing was by immunoSEQ multiplex PCR. The profile shows roughly 200,000 clones, 80% of them singletons. Each donor was nominally healthy when sampled (though unrecorded immune exposures were likely). This clone has a single count. Its specificity is not known. The CDR3 runs 18 residues. This sequence originates from a middle-aged man in good health and CMV-seronegative. V gene TRBV12-2 combines with J gene TRBJ2-2; the tabulated D call, TRBD2, remains unverified against the DNA. TRBV12-2 represents a pseudogene. The sample consisted of PBMCs. In nucleotides, the CDR3 is TGTGCAAGTCGCTTAGACGAACAGCGGACTTTGAACACCGGGGAGCTGTTTTTT. It is translated as CASRLDEQRTLNTGELFF.